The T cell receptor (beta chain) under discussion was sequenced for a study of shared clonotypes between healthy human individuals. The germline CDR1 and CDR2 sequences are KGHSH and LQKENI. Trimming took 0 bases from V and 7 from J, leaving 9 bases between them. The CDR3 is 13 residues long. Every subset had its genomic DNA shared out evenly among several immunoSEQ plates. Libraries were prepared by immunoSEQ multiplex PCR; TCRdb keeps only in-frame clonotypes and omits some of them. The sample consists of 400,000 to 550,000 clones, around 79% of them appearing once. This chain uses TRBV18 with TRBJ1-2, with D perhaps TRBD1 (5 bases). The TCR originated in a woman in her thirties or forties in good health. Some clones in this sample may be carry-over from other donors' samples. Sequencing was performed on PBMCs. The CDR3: CASSPPSGFGYTF. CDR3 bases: TGTGCCAGCTCACCACCGTCAGGGTTTGGCTACACCTTC. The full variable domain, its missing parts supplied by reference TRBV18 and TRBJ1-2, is NAGVMQNPRHLVRRRGQEARLRCSPMKGHSHVYWYRQLPEEGLKFMVYLQKENIIDESGMPKERFSAEFPKEGPSILRIQQVVRGDSAAYFCASSPPSGFGYTFGSGTRLTVV.